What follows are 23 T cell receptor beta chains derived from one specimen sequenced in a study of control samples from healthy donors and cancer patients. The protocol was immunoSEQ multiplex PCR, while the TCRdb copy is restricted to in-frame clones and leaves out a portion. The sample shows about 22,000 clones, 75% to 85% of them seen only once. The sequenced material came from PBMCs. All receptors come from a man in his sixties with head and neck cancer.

The CDR3 bases are TGTGCCAGCAATAAGGGGTGGAACACTGAAGCTTTCTTT. It is translated as CASNKGWNTEAFF. V gene TRBV6-5 combines with J gene TRBJ1-1, with D possibly being TRBD1 (5 bases). The V gene lost 7 bases and the J gene lost 1 base, with 10 bases spanning the gap. CDR1 and CDR2 (germline): MNHEY, SVGAGI. This CDR3 is 13 amino acids long.

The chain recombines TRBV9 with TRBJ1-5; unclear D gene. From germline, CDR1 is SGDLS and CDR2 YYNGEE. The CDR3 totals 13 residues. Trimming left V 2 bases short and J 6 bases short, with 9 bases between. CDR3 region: CASSVHEFQPQHF. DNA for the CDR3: TGTGCCAGCAGCGTCCATGAGTTTCAGCCCCAGCATTTT. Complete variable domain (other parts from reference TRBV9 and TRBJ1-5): DSGVTQTPKHLITATGQRVTLRCSPRSGDLSVYWYQQSLDQGLQFLIQYYNGEERAKGNILERFSAQQFPDLHSELNLSSLELGDSALYFCASSVHEFQPQHFGDGTRLSIL.

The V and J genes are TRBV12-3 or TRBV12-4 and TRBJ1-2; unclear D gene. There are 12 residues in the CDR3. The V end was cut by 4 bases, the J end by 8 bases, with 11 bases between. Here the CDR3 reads CASSSPPRGYTF. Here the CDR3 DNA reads TGTGCCAGCAGTTCCCCCCCCCGGGGCTACACCTTC.

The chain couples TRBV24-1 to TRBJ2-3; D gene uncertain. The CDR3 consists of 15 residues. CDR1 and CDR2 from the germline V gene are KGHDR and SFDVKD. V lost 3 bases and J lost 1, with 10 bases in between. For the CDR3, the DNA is TGTGCCACCAGTGATCTTTACCGGGGCACAGATACGCAGTATTTT. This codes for CATSDLYRGTDTQYF.

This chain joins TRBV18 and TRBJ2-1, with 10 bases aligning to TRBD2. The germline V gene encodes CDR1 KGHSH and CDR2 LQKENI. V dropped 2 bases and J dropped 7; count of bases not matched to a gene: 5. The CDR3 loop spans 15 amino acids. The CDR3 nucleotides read TGTGCCAGCTCACCAGCTAGCGGGAGTAGGAATGAGCAGTTCTTC. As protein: CASSPASGSRNEQFF.

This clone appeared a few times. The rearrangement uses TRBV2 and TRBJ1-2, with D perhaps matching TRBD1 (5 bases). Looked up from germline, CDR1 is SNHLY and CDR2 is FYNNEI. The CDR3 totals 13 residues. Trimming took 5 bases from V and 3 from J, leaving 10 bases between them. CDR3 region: CASSRDRDYGYTF. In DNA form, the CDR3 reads TGTGCCAGCAGTAGGGACCGTGACTATGGCTACACCTTC.

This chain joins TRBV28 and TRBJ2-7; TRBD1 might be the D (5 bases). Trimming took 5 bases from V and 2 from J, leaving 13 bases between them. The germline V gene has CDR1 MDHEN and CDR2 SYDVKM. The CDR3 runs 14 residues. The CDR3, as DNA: TGTGCCAGCAGTCAATCCGACAGACCCTACGAGCAGTACTTC. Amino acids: CASSQSDRPYEQYF. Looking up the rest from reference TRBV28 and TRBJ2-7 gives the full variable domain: DVKVTQSSRYLVKRTGEKVFLECVQDMDHENMFWYRQDPGLGLRLIYFSYDVKMKEKGDIPEGYSVSREKKERFSLILESASTNQTSMYLCASSQSDRPYEQYFGPGTRLTVT.

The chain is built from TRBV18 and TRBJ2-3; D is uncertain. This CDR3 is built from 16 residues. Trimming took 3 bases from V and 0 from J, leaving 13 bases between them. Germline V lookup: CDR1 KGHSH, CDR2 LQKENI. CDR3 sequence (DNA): TGTGCCAGCTCACCGGTGGTAGGGTCTAGCACAGATACGCAGTATTTT. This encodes CASSPVVGSSTDTQYF.

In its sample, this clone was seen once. The CDR3, as DNA: TGTGCCAGCAGCCTCACCCGGTATGAGCAGTTCTTC. Translated: CASSLTRYEQFF. This rearrangement joins TRBV5-6 to TRBJ2-1; D remains unclear. Germline V gene data show CDR1 as SGHDT and CDR2 as YYEEEE. The V and J ends lost 4 bases and 8 bases respectively, with 10 bases between them. The CDR3 contains 12 residues.

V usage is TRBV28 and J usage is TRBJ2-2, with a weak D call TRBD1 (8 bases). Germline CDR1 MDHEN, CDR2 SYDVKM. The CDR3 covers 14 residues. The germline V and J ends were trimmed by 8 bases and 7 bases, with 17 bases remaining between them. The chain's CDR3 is CASSYRGGFGELFF. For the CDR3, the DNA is TGTGCCAGCTCTTACAGGGGGGGTTTCGGGGAGCTGTTTTTT.

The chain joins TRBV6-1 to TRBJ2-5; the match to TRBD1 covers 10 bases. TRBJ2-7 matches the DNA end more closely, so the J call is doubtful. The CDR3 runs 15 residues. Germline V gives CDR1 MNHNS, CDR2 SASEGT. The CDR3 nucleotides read TGTGCCAGCAGTGACGGGACAGGGGTTGGCTACGAGCAGTACTTC. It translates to CASSDGTGVGYEQYF.

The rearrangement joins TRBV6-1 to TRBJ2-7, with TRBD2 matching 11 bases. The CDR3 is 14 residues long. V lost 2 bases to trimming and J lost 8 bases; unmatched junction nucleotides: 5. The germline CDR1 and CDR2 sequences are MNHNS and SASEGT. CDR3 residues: CASSEPGLADKQYF. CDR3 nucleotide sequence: TGTGCCAGCAGTGAACCGGGACTAGCGGACAAGCAGTACTTC.

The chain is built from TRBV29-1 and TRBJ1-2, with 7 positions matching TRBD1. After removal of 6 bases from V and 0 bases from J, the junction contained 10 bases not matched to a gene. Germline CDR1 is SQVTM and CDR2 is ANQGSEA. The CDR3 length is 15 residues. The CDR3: CSVSDRVDPNYGYTF. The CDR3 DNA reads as TGCAGCGTATCAGACAGGGTGGATCCTAACTATGGCTACACCTTC. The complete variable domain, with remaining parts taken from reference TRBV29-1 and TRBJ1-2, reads SAVISQKPSRDICQRGTSLTIQCQVDSQVTMMFWYRQQPGQSLTLIATANQGSEATYESGFVIDKFPISRPNLTFSTLTVSNMSPEDSSIYLCSVSDRVDPNYGYTFGSGTRLTVV.

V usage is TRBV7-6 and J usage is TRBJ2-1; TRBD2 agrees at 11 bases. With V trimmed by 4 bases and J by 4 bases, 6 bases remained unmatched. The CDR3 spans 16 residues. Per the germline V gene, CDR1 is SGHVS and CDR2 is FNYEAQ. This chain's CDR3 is CASSSAASGGYNEQFF. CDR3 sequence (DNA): TGTGCCAGCAGCTCCGCCGCTAGCGGGGGGTACAATGAGCAGTTCTTC.

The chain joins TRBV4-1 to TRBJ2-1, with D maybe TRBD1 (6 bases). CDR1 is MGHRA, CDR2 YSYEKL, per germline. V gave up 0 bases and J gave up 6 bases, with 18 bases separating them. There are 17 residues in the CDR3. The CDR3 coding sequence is TGCGCCAGCAGCCAAGAACCCGACAGGTCATCTCGCAATGAGCAGTTCTTC. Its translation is CASSQEPDRSSRNEQFF.

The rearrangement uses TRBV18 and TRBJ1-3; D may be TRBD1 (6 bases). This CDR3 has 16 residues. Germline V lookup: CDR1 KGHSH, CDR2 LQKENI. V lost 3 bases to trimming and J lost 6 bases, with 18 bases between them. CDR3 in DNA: TGTGCCAGCTCACCCCTGGACAGCACTCGCTCAAACACCATATATTTT. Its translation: CASSPLDSTRSNTIYF. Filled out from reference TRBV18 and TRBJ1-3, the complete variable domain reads NAGVMQNPRHLVRRRGQEARLRCSPMKGHSHVYWYRQLPEEGLKFMVYLQKENIIDESGMPKERFSAEFPKEGPSILRIQQVVRGDSAAYFCASSPLDSTRSNTIYFGEGSWLTVV.

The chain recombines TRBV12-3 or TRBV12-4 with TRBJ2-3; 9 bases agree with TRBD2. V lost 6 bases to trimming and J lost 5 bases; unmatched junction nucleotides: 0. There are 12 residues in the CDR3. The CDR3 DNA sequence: TGTGCCAGCAGACTAGCGGGAGATACGCAGTATTTT. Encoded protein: CASRLAGDTQYF.

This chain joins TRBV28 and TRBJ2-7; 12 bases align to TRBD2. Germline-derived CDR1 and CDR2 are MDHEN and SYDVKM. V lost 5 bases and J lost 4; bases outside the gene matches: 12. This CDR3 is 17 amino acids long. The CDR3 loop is CASSGGLAGGREYEQYF. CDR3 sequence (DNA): TGTGCCAGCAGTGGAGGGCTAGCGGGAGGGCGGGAATACGAGCAGTACTTC.

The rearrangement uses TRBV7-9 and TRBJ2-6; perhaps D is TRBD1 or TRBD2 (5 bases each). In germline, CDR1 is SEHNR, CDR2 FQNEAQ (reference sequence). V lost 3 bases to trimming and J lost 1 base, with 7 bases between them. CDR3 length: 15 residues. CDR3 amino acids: CASSLWGSGANVLTF. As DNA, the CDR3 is TGTGCCAGCAGCTTGTGGGGGTCTGGGGCCAACGTCCTGACTTTC. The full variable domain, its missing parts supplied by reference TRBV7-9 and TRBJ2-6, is DTGVSQNPRHKITKRGQNVTFRCDPISEHNRLYWYRQTLGQGPEFLTYFQNEAQLEKSRLLSDRFSAERPKGSFSTLEIQRTEQGDSAMYLCASSLWGSGANVLTFGAGSRLTVL.

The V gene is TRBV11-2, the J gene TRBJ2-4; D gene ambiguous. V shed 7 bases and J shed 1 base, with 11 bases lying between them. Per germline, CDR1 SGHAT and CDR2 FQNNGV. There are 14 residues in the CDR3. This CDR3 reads CASTVVGAKNIQYF. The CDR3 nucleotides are TGTGCCAGCACCGTTGTCGGGGCCAAAAACATTCAGTACTTC.

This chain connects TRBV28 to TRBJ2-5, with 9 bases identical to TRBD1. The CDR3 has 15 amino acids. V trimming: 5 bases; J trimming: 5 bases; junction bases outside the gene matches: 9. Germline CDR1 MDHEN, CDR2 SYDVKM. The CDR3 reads CASSAQQGAWETQYF. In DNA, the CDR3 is TGTGCCAGCAGTGCTCAACAGGGGGCATGGGAGACCCAGTACTTC.

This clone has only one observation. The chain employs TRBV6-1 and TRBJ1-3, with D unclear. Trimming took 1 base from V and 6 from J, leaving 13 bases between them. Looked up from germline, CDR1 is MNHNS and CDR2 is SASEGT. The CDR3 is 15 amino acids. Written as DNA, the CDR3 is TGTGCCAGCAGTGAAGAGATAAGTTTCATAAACACCATATATTTT. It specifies CASSEEISFINTIYF.

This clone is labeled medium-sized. The CDR3 loop is CASSQGSTGTDTYEQYF. As DNA, the CDR3 is TGCGCCAGCAGCCAAGGGTCGACCGGGACTGACACCTACGAGCAGTACTTC. This chain links TRBV4-3 with TRBJ2-7; D is perhaps TRBD2 (6 bases). Trimming took off 1 base at V and 2 bases at J, with 18 bases between the two ends. Germline CDR1 and CDR2: LGHNA and YSLEER. The CDR3 has 17 residues.